Below are 19 T cell receptor beta chains sequenced from a single sample in a study of shared clonotypes between healthy human individuals. Repertoires were generated with immunoSEQ multiplex PCR, while TCRdb's copy carries only in-frame clones and drops some. The table has about 470,000 clones, around 79% seen once. Sequencing was carried out using PBMCs. The receptors derive from a woman between 35 and 50 years old in good health. Some clones in this sample may be carry-over from other donors' samples.

The chain carries TRBV6-5 and TRBJ2-7, with no clear D. Germline values: CDR1 MNHEY, CDR2 SVGAGI. The CDR3 sequence is 15 residues long. Trimming removed 4 bases from V and 9 bases from J, with 22 bases in between. The CDR3 nucleotides read TGTGCCAGCAGTTCCAATACTCTCTCTCCCCCGCGGCAGTACTTC. The encoded protein is CASSSNTLSPPRQYF.

J is TRBJ1-1 and V is TRBV28; TRBD1 aligns across 9 bases. The CDR3 sequence is 14 residues long. Germline lookup yields CDR1 MDHEN and CDR2 SYDVKM. Trimming cost V 6 bases and J 2 bases; bases outside gene matches: 4. The CDR3 DNA reads as TGTGCCAGCAGGAGGGACAGGGCTAACACTGAAGCTTTCTTT. Protein product: CASRRDRANTEAFF.

The table lists this clone with a count of one. This clone may be a read error of a much larger clone one base away. Other DNA sequences in the sample encode the same CDR3. The chain couples TRBV2 to TRBJ1-2, with D maybe TRBD1 (5 bases). The CDR3 is 14 residues long. Germline lookup yields CDR1 SNHLY and CDR2 FYNNEI. CDR3 DNA sequence: TGTGCCAGCAAGCGCCGGGGACGGGGGGATGGTTACACCTTC. This encodes CASKRRGRGDGYTF.

This clone has more than one count but fewer than ten. The CDR3 region is CSAAPGTAYEQYF. The CDR3 nucleotides are TGCAGCGCTGCCCCCGGGACAGCGTACGAGCAGTACTTC. J is TRBJ2-7 and V is TRBV29-1, with 7 bases fitting TRBD1. V lost 7 bases to trimming and J lost 4 bases; unmatched junction nucleotides: 10. The CDR3 is made up of 13 amino acids. Germline V gene sequence: CDR1 SQVTM, CDR2 ANQGSEA.

The chain links TRBV6-1 to TRBJ2-7, with 12 bases aligning to TRBD2. The germline gives CDR1 MNHNS, CDR2 SASEGT. The ends lost 1 base at V and 4 bases at J; junction bases unmatched: 2. This CDR3 is built from 15 residues. CDR3 in amino acids: CASSEVTSGGYEQYF. The DNA of the CDR3 is TGTGCCAGCAGTGAAGTAACTAGCGGGGGGTACGAGCAGTACTTC.

The gene calls are TRBV27 and TRBJ1-5, with a weak D call TRBD1 (5 bases). This CDR3 contains 13 residues. Germline CDR1 and CDR2: MNHEY and SMNVEV (reference sequence). V dropped 5 bases and J dropped 5 bases, with 10 bases sitting between them. The CDR3 DNA sequence: TGTGCCAGCAGTCCCACAGGTGATCAGCCCCAGCATTTT. It encodes CASSPTGDQPQHF.

The genes are TRBV5-6 and TRBJ2-7; 10 bases are a match to TRBD2. The trim removed 2 bases at V and 2 bases at J, leaving 10 bases unmatched. This CDR3 spans 17 amino acids. Germline V gene lookup returns CDR1 SGHDT and CDR2 YYEEEE. CDR3 region: CASSFRSGRAFPYEQYF. CDR3 DNA: TGTGCCAGCAGCTTCAGAAGCGGGAGGGCCTTCCCCTACGAGCAGTACTTC.

This chain uses TRBV7-9 with TRBJ2-5; D is uncertain. The J call may be incorrect, as the DNA end agrees better with TRBJ2-7. The CDR3 runs to 12 residues. Looked up from germline, CDR1 is SEHNR and CDR2 is FQNEAQ (reference sequence). In nucleotides, the CDR3 is TGTGCCAGCAGCTTCGCTTCCTACGAGCAGTACTTC. This translates into CASSFASYEQYF.

This chain links TRBV5-4 with TRBJ2-5; a possible D gene is TRBD2 (6 bases). Trimming took off 3 bases at V and 2 bases at J, with 17 bases between the two ends. The CDR3 is 16 amino acids. Per the germline V gene, CDR1 is SGHNT and CDR2 is YYREEE (reference sequence). The CDR3 bases are TGTGCCAGCAGCTCTTATACCGGGAGAGGGCAAGAGACCCAGTACTTC. Its translation: CASSSYTGRGQETQYF.

The chain recombines TRBV30 with TRBJ2-1; D gene uncertain. This CDR3 spans 13 amino acids. Germline V gene data show CDR1 as GTSNPN and CDR2 as SVGIG (reference sequence). Trimming stripped 6 bases from V and 6 bases from J, with 15 bases between. The CDR3 coding sequence is TGTGCCTGCGGGCCACAGCGAGGCAATGAGCAGTTCTTC. Translation gives CACGPQRGNEQFF.

The chain employs TRBV10-2 and TRBJ2-1; D may be TRBD1 (5 bases). The CDR3 contains 15 residues. Trimming left V 4 bases short and J 8 bases short, with 18 bases between. Germline V gene lookup returns CDR1 WSHSY and CDR2 SAAADI. CDR3 loop: CASSGYNQGRDEQFF. DNA of the CDR3: TGCGCCAGCAGTGGGTACAATCAGGGTCGAGATGAGCAGTTCTTC.

The chain uses TRBV5-1 and TRBJ1-1; D not certain. Trimming took 6 bases from V and 2 from J, leaving 11 bases between them. The CDR3 spans 13 residues. Germline CDR1 and CDR2: SGHRS and YFSETQ. The CDR3 is CASKADSNTEAFF. The CDR3 region has the DNA TGCGCCAGCAAGGCCGATTCCAACACTGAAGCTTTCTTT.

This clone was observed a single time. The rearrangement joins TRBV5-4 to TRBJ2-7, with D perhaps TRBD2 (7 bases). V dropped 0 bases and J dropped 1 base, with 14 bases sitting between them. The CDR3 is made up of 16 amino acids. Germline-derived CDR1 and CDR2 are SGHNT and YYREEE (reference sequence). The CDR3 bases are TGTGCCAGCAGCTTGGGAGTGGGGGGGCAATCCTACGAGCAGTACTTC. Protein product: CASSLGVGGQSYEQYF.

The chain has TRBV19 and TRBJ2-1; maybe TRBD2 (6 bases). V was shortened by 4 bases and J by 6 bases, with 10 bases between the two germline ends. CDR1 LNHDA and CDR2 SQIVND come from the germline V gene (reference sequence). This CDR3 contains 13 residues. As DNA, the CDR3 is TGTGCCAGTAGTACACGACTAGGCAATGAGCAGTTCTTC. Protein sequence: CASSTRLGNEQFF.

CDR3 loop: CATSRDRNTIYF. The CDR3 coding sequence is TGTGCCACCAGCAGAGACCGAAACACCATATATTTT. The rearrangement uses TRBV15 and TRBJ1-3; D unresolved. Per germline, CDR1 LNHNV and CDR2 YYDKDF (reference sequence). Trimming left V 0 bases short and J 5 bases short, with 2 bases between. The CDR3 is made up of 12 amino acids.

This chain connects TRBV28 to TRBJ1-1, with 7 bases matching TRBD1. This CDR3 comprises 13 residues. Germline CDR1 and CDR2: MDHEN and SYDVKM. Germline trimming cut 2 bases from V and 6 bases from J; bases unmatched to any gene: 3. In DNA, the CDR3 is TGTGCCAGCAGTTTACGCCAGGGGGCTGAAGCTTTCTTT. It translates to CASSLRQGAEAFF.

The chain links TRBV5-4 to TRBJ2-5; D is tentatively TRBD1 or TRBD2 (5 bases each). CDR3 length: 15 residues. Germline-derived CDR1 and CDR2 are SGHNT and YYREEE (reference sequence). Deletions cut 2 bases from V and 5 bases from J, with 16 bases between. The CDR3 coding sequence is TGTGCCAGCAGCTTCAGCGGCCTGAGGGGTGAGACCCAGTACTTC. Translating it yields CASSFSGLRGETQYF. Filled out from reference TRBV5-4 and TRBJ2-5, the complete variable domain reads ETGVTQSPTHLIKTRGQQVTLRCSSQSGHNTVSWYQQALGQGPQFIFQYYREEENGRGNFPPRFSGLQFPNYSSELNVNALELDDSALYLCASSFSGLRGETQYFGPGTRLLVL.

The V gene is TRBV2, the J gene TRBJ2-1; the D gene is possibly TRBD2 (5 bases). This CDR3 is built from 12 residues. CDR1 and CDR2 from the germline V gene are SNHLY and FYNNEI. Trimming left V 7 bases short and J 9 bases short, with 13 bases between. The CDR3 sequence: CASTKTMVEQFF. The CDR3 DNA follows: TGTGCCAGCACGAAGACTATGGTTGAGCAGTTCTTC.

J is TRBJ2-7 and V is TRBV15; 9 bases align to TRBD2. Germline assignment: CDR1 LNHNV and CDR2 YYDKDF (reference sequence). The CDR3 covers 15 residues. V trimming: 0 bases; J trimming: 5 bases; junction bases outside the gene matches: 5. The CDR3 here is CATSREREGPNEQYF. CDR3 DNA sequence: TGTGCCACCAGCAGAGAGCGGGAGGGCCCGAACGAGCAGTACTTC. Complete variable domain (other parts from reference TRBV15 and TRBJ2-7): DAMVIQNPRYQVTQFGKPVTLSCSQTLNHNVMYWYQQKSSQAPKLLFHYYDKDFNNEADTPDNFQSRRPNTSFCFLDIRSPGLGDTAMYLCATSREREGPNEQYFGPGTRLTVT.